Listed below are T cell receptor beta chains from one sample, sequenced in a study of T cell responses to AZD1222 COVID-19 vaccine. Profiling relied on immunoSEQ multiplex PCR, and the TCRdb table lists in-frame clones only, not all of them. Of 150,000 to 180,000 clones detected, about 90% appear once; the ten largest clones hold 5.5%. The source material was peripheral blood, sampled on day 0 of MenACWY control vaccination. The source of these receptors is an adult in good health. Each CDR3 is given with its conserved first and last residue. Each record gives: V gene, J gene, D gene, clone size, CDR3 DNA, CDR3 protein. The D gene is left open where the match is weak. Not every row has a clone size; where given, it reads once, few, many or a size class.

TRBV18	TRBJ2-5	-	-	TGTGCCAGCTCACCATCCGGTGGGGAGACCCAGTACTTC	CASSPSGGETQYF
TRBV9	TRBJ2-7	TRBD2	-	TGTGCCAGCAGCCCCGGGACTAACTCCTACGAGCAGTACTTC	CASSPGTNSYEQYF
TRBV9	TRBJ2-3	-	-	TGTGCCAGCAGCGTAAAACCGACGGCTACGCAGTATTTT	CASSVKPTATQYF
TRBV4-3	TRBJ2-7	TRBD1	few	TGCGCCAGCAGCCAAGAACAAGCCTGGACAGGTGGCTCCTACGAGCAGTACTTC	CASSQEQAWTGGSYEQYF
TRBV10-2	TRBJ1-6	-	-	TGCGCCAGCAGTGAGGGATCCCACAGTTCCCTCCACTTT	CASSEGSHSSLHF
TRBV18	TRBJ1-1	-	once	TGTGCCAGCTCACCATATCCGGGGGAGACTGAAGCTTTCTTT	CASSPYPGETEAFF
TRBV19	TRBJ2-7	-	-	TGTGCCAGTGCGAAACAGGGCGTCAACGAGCAGTACTTC	CASAKQGVNEQYF
TRBV30	TRBJ2-1	TRBD2	-	TGTGCCTGGAGCGGGACTAGCGGGAGGAATGAGCAGTTCTTC	CAWSGTSGRNEQFF
TRBV6-5	TRBJ2-2	TRBD2	-	TGTGCCAGCAGACTAGCGGGAGTGGTCGGGGAGCTGTTTTTT	CASRLAGVVGELFF
TRBV19	TRBJ1-5	TRBD1	-	TGTGCCAGTATTCGGGGGACAGGGGGCGCGGACAGCCAGCCCCAGCATTTT	CASIRGTGGADSQPQHF
TRBV29-1	TRBJ2-5	TRBD2	-	TGCAGCGTTGGGACTAGCGGACAAGAGACCCAGTACTTC	CSVGTSGQETQYF
TRBV27	TRBJ2-2	-	once	TGTGCCAGCAGTCTACAGGGAACGAACACCGGGGAGCTGTTTTTT	CASSLQGTNTGELFF
TRBV5-6	TRBJ1-6	-	-	TGTGCCAGCAGCTGGAGCGGGGATCCGAACTATAATTCACCCCTCCACTTT	CASSWSGDPNYNSPLHF
TRBV4-1	TRBJ1-5	-	-	TGCGCCAGCAGACAAGATCGGGGGGGCGCGGGTGGCAATCAGCCCCAGCATTTT	CASRQDRGGAGGNQPQHF
TRBV9	TRBJ2-2	TRBD1	-	TGTGCCAGCAGCCCTCAGGGGGCGGGCACCGGGGAGCTGTTTTTT	CASSPQGAGTGELFF
TRBV6-1	TRBJ2-3	TRBD2	-	TGTGCCAGCAGTGAAGTTGGGGGGGTTTGGTCTACGCAGTATTTT	CASSEVGGVWSTQYF
TRBV5-1	TRBJ1-6	-	-	TGCGCCAGCAGCCCCCTCTGGGGGGATGACTCACCCCTCCACTTT	CASSPLWGDDSPLHF
TRBV27	TRBJ1-5	-	-	TGTGCCAGCAGTTTATTGGGTCAGCCCCAGCATTTT	CASSLLGQPQHF
TRBV6-7	TRBJ1-5	-	-	TGTGCCAATCGCAATCAGCCCCAGCATTTT	CANRNQPQHF
TRBV12-5	TRBJ1-4	-	-	TGTGCTAGTGGTAATAGGGGGACCGGCGAAAAACTGTTTTTT	CASGNRGTGEKLFF
TRBV7-9	TRBJ1-1	-	-	TGTGCCAGCAGCGGGGGGTGGGCCGAAGCTTTCTTT	CASSGGWAEAFF
TRBV6-4	TRBJ1-4	TRBD1	few	TGTGCCAGCAGTGGCCCGCCTTGGACAGGGGGCAAGGTTAATGAAAAACTGTTTTTT	CASSGPPWTGGKVNEKLFF
TRBV5-1	TRBJ2-5	-	-	TGCGCCAGCAGCTTGGAGACCCAGTACTTC	CASSLETQYF
TRBV5-1	TRBJ2-3	-	-	TGCGCCAGCAGCTTGCGGGGGACAGATACGCAGTATTTT	CASSLRGTDTQYF
TRBV7-8	TRBJ1-5	-	-	TGTGCCAGCAGCTTACAGGTCGGAGTCAATCAGCCCCAGCATTTT	CASSLQVGVNQPQHF
TRBV6-2/TRBV6-3	TRBJ1-1	-	-	TGTGCCAGCAGTAAACACACTGGACTTCTGATGAACACTGAAGCTTTCTTT	CASSKHTGLLMNTEAFF
TRBV28	TRBJ1-2	-	-	TGTGCCAGCAGTTTAATGACTCCCGGAGGCTATGGCTACACCTTC	CASSLMTPGGYGYTF
TRBV5-1	TRBJ1-2	-	-	TGCGCCAGCAGGGGCGCGAACTATGGCTACACCTTC	CASRGANYGYTF
TRBV6-1	TRBJ1-5	TRBD1	-	TGTGCCAGCAGTGAGGACAGGGATCAGCCCCAGCATTTT	CASSEDRDQPQHF
TRBV30	TRBJ1-2	TRBD1	-	TGTGCCTGGAGTGAGGACAGGGGAGACTATGGCTACACCTTC	CAWSEDRGDYGYTF
TRBV10-3	TRBJ2-2	-	-	TGTGCCATGGCTGGAGGGCCGGGAACCGGGGAGCTGTTTTTT	CAMAGGPGTGELFF
TRBV5-1	TRBJ1-2	TRBD1	-	TGCGCCAGCAGCCCAGGGGGCTTGATCGCTGGCTACACCTTC	CASSPGGLIAGYTF
TRBV9	TRBJ1-3	-	-	TGTGCCAGCAGTCGAGCCGGAAACACCATATATTTT	CASSRAGNTIYF
TRBV6-5	TRBJ1-3	-	-	TGTGCCAGCAGGGCGACGGGACTTGGAAACACCATATATTTT	CASRATGLGNTIYF
TRBV11-3	TRBJ1-2	-	-	TGTGCCAGCATCTTAACAGGGTTCCTCTTC	CASILTGFLF
TRBV24-1	TRBJ2-6	-	few	TGTGCCACCAGATACCCCTTCTCTGGGGCCAACGTCCTGACTTTC	CATRYPFSGANVLTF
TRBV12-5	TRBJ2-7	-	-	TGTGCTAGTGGTCCGTCGGGACGATACGACGAGCAGTACTTC	CASGPSGRYDEQYF
TRBV5-8	TRBJ2-3	-	-	TGTGCCAGCAGCTTGAGGTTAAACACAGATACGCAGTATTTT	CASSLRLNTDTQYF
TRBV3-1/TRBV3-2	TRBJ1-2	TRBD1	-	TGTGCCAGCAGCCTGAGACAGGGGGCGGGACACTATGGCTACACCTTC	CASSLRQGAGHYGYTF
TRBV19	TRBJ1-5	TRBD1	-	TGTGCCAGTAGTAAAGGGACAGGGTGGAATCAGCCCCAGCATTTT	CASSKGTGWNQPQHF
TRBV24-1	TRBJ2-1	TRBD2	-	TGTGCCACCAGTGATCCCCGGGGGGCTAGCGGGAGCCACAATGAGCAGTTCTTC	CATSDPRGASGSHNEQFF
TRBV9	TRBJ1-2	-	-	TGTGCCAGCAGCGTAGTCTCTACTCTGTGGGACGGGGGCTACACCTTC	CASSVVSTLWDGGYTF
TRBV27	TRBJ2-2	-	-	TGTGCCAGCAGTGAACGTGGTAGGGACACCGGGGAGCTGTTTTTT	CASSERGRDTGELFF
TRBV6-5	TRBJ1-2	-	few	TGTGCCAGCAGTCGAGGACAGCTCTATGGCTACACCTTC	CASSRGQLYGYTF
TRBV6-5	TRBJ2-1	-	-	TGTGCCAGCAGTAGGCTAGGCAATGAGCAGTTCTTC	CASSRLGNEQFF